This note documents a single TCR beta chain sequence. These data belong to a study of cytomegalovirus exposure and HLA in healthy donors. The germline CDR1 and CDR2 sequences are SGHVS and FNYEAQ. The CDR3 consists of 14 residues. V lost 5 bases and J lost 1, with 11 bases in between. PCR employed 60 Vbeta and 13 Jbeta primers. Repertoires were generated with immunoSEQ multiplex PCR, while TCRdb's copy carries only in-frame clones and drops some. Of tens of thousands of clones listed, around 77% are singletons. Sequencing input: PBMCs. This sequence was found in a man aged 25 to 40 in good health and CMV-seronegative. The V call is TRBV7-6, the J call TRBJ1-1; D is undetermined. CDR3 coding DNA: TGTGCCAGCAGCAGAGGGATTGAGAACACTGAAGCTTTCTTT. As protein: CASSRGIENTEAFF.